Each of the 16 T cell receptor beta chains below was sequenced from the same sample in a study of blood T cell repertoires in COVID-19. Repertoires were generated with immunoSEQ multiplex PCR, while TCRdb's copy carries only in-frame clones and drops some. Of 150,000 to 200,000 clones listed, about four fifths are singletons. Input material: peripheral blood. These receptors originate from a man aged 60 to 75 with acute or convalescent COVID-19.

The chain has TRBV11-2 and TRBJ2-1; 9 nucleotides align to TRBD2. CDR3 length: 14 amino acids. Germline-derived CDR1 and CDR2 are SGHAT and FQNNGV. The junction had 6 bases not matched to a gene; V was cut back by 4 bases and J by 8 bases. The CDR3 region is CASSSGTSIHEQFF. The DNA of the CDR3 is TGTGCCAGCAGCTCCGGGACTAGCATACATGAGCAGTTCTTC. Using reference TRBV11-2 and TRBJ2-1 for the parts outside the CDR3, the full variable domain is EAGVAQSPRYKIIEKRQSVAFWCNPISGHATLYWYQQILGQGPKLLIQFQNNGVVDDSQLPKDRFSAERLKGVDSTLKIQPAKLEDSAVYLCASSSGTSIHEQFFGPGTRLTVL.

V gene TRBV5-5 combines with J gene TRBJ1-2, with 9 bases identical to TRBD1. Trimming removed 4 bases from V and 4 bases from J; junction bases left unmatched: 11. The length of the CDR3 is 16 residues. Looked up from germline, CDR1 is SGHKS and CDR2 is YYEKEE (reference sequence). The chain's CDR3 is CASSPNRDRVGYGYTF. CDR3 DNA: TGTGCCAGCAGCCCAAACCGGGACAGGGTGGGCTATGGCTACACCTTC.

The V call is TRBV5-4, the J call TRBJ1-3, with D maybe TRBD1 (6 bases). The CDR3 totals 16 residues. The germline V gene has CDR1 SGHNT and CDR2 YYREEE (reference sequence). The germline V and J ends were trimmed by 1 base and 0 bases, with 11 bases remaining between them. The CDR3 bases are TGTGCCAGCAGCTTGATGACAGGAACCTCTGGAAACACCATATATTTT. Its translation is CASSLMTGTSGNTIYF.

This sequence joins TRBV4-2 and TRBJ1-1; 7 bases are shared with TRBD1. V lost 4 bases and J lost 3; bases outside the gene matches: 8. The germline gives CDR1 LGHNA, CDR2 YNFKEQ. The CDR3 consists of 15 residues. Here the CDR3 reads CASSPPGQGDTEAFF. The CDR3 DNA sequence: TGTGCCAGCAGCCCCCCCGGGCAGGGGGACACTGAAGCTTTCTTT.

The chain couples TRBV3-1 (or the pseudogene TRBV3-2) to TRBJ1-1; D perhaps matches TRBD1 (6 bases). V was clipped by 4 bases and J by 7 bases, with 13 bases between them. The CDR3 is 13 amino acids. CDR1 is LGHDT and CDR2 is YNNKEL in the germline V gene (reference sequence). CDR3 in amino acids: CASSLQPTGEAFF. The CDR3 DNA sequence: TGTGCCAGCAGCCTTCAACCGACAGGTGAAGCTTTCTTT.

The V gene is TRBV19, the J gene TRBJ1-6; no reliable D call. The CDR3 extends over 15 amino acids. Germline values: CDR1 LNHDA, CDR2 SQIVND (reference sequence). The V gene lost 1 base and the J gene lost 7 bases, with 11 bases spanning the gap. CDR3 nucleotides: TGTGCCAGTAGTATAGGATCCGGTTCGAATTCACCCCTCCACTTT. This encodes CASSIGSGSNSPLHF.

J is TRBJ1-5 and V is TRBV19; possible D gene TRBD1, 5 bases. This CDR3 has 17 residues. The germline gives CDR1 LNHDA, CDR2 SQIVND (reference sequence). The V gene lost 4 bases and the J gene lost 0 bases, with 16 bases spanning the gap. Written as DNA, the CDR3 is TGTGCCAGTAGTAGGGCGGGGACTATACTTAGCAATCAGCCCCAGCATTTT. It yields the protein CASSRAGTILSNQPQHF. The full variable domain, with the rest looked up from reference TRBV19 and TRBJ1-5, is DGGITQSPKYLFRKEGQNVTLSCEQNLNHDAMYWYRQDPGQGLRLIYYSQIVNDFQKGDIAEGYSVSREKKESFPLTVTSAQKNPTAFYLCASSRAGTILSNQPQHFGDGTRLSIL.

In DNA, the CDR3 is TGTGCCTGGAGCGCAGACAGGCTCAACCCCTCCTACGAGCAGTACTTC. It specifies CAWSADRLNPSYEQYF. V and J are TRBV30 and TRBJ2-7; D is possibly TRBD1 (6 bases). With 3 bases removed from V and 0 bases from J, the gap between germline ends came to 18 bases. The CDR3 extends over 16 amino acids. The germline V gene has CDR1 GTSNPN and CDR2 SVGIG (reference sequence).

J is TRBJ2-1 and V is TRBV27; 8 bases align to TRBD2. Unmatched junction bases numbered 14, after V lost 7 bases and J lost 0 bases. The CDR3 contains 18 residues. Per the germline V gene, CDR1 is MNHEY and CDR2 is SMNVEV (reference sequence). The CDR3, as DNA: TGTGCCAGCAACCCCAAGGTGGCTAGCGGGTACTCCTACAATGAGCAGTTCTTC. As protein: CASNPKVASGYSYNEQFF.

This clone was observed once. The J gene is TRBJ1-3, the V gene TRBV6-2 or TRBV6-3; possibly TRBD1 for D (6 bases). CDR1 is MNHEY and CDR2 is SVGEGT in the germline V gene. The CDR3 is 20 residues long. V gave up 5 bases and J gave up 5 bases, with 31 bases separating them. CDR3 amino acids: CASSKGGRASVGAKRNTIYF. The CDR3 DNA sequence: TGTGCCAGCAGTAAGGGGGGGAGGGCGTCTGTTGGGGCGAAGCGAAACACCATATATTTT.

The genes are TRBV2 and TRBJ1-1; the D is unclear. V dropped 1 base and J dropped 2 bases, with 14 bases sitting between them. Germline CDR1 reads SNHLY; CDR2 reads FYNNEI. The CDR3 spans 16 residues. The CDR3 region is CASSEGPPLGNTEAFF. The CDR3 nucleotides are TGTGCCAGCAGTGAAGGGCCGCCCCTTGGCAACACTGAAGCTTTCTTT.

The chain couples TRBV4-1 to TRBJ2-2, with 9 bases aligning to TRBD2. V trimming: 1 base; J trimming: 0 bases; junction bases outside the gene matches: 9. The V gene's germline CDR1 is MGHRA and CDR2 YSYEKL. The CDR3 covers 19 residues. DNA for the CDR3: TGCGCCAGCAGCCAAGGAATAGCTAGCGGGACTCCGAACACCGGGGAGCTGTTTTTT. Protein product: CASSQGIASGTPNTGELFF.

This clone was counted a single time. The V gene is TRBV6-5, the J gene TRBJ2-1; 7 bases agree with TRBD2. The CDR3 is made up of 15 amino acids. The germline CDR1 and CDR2 sequences are MNHEY and SVGAGI. V shed 0 bases, J shed 2 bases, and the junction held 1 base outside the gene matches. The CDR3: CASSYSREAYNEQFF. Here the CDR3 DNA reads TGTGCCAGCAGTTACTCTCGGGAGGCCTACAATGAGCAGTTCTTC.

This chain uses TRBV3-1 (or the pseudogene TRBV3-2) with TRBJ2-1, with 9 positions matching TRBD2. In germline, CDR1 is LGHDT, CDR2 YNNKEL (reference sequence). This CDR3 region has 18 residues. Losses at the gene ends were 2 bases for V and 4 bases for J; bases not matched to a gene: 12. Here the CDR3 DNA reads TGTGCCAGCAGCCAACCCGGGAGCGGGGGGATCTTTTACAATGAGCAGTTCTTC. Translation: CASSQPGSGGIFYNEQFF.

V and J are TRBV19 and TRBJ2-1; 7 bases agree with TRBD2. V shed 4 bases and J 4 bases; nucleotides not matched to a gene: 1. The germline V gene encodes CDR1 LNHDA and CDR2 SQIVND (reference sequence). The CDR3 totals 13 residues. The DNA for the CDR3 is TGTGCCAGTAGTAGGGGAGGGTACAATGAGCAGTTCTTC. This codes for CASSRGGYNEQFF.

This clone was detected once. The chain is built from TRBV5-6 and TRBJ1-2; 10 positions agree with TRBD1. The trim removed 4 bases at V and 6 bases at J, leaving 12 bases unmatched. The CDR3 totals 16 residues. Germline V lookup: CDR1 SGHDT, CDR2 YYEEEE. The CDR3: CASSTISGQGIDGYTF. The CDR3 region has the DNA TGTGCCAGCAGCACCATTTCGGGACAGGGGATAGATGGCTACACCTTC. The entire variable domain, with the rest obtained from reference TRBV5-6 and TRBJ1-2, is as follows: DAGVTQSPTHLIKTRGQQVTLRCSPKSGHDTVSWYQQALGQGPQFIFQYYEEEERQRGNFPDRFSGHQFPNYSSELNVNALLLGDSALYLCASSTISGQGIDGYTFGSGTRLTVV.